These 32 T cell receptor beta chains came from one sample sequenced in a study of T cell responses to AZD1222 COVID-19 vaccine. TCRdb's copy holds only in-frame clones and misses some; the assay was immunoSEQ multiplex PCR. Among fewer than 300,000 clones listed, 80% to 95% were seen once. This specimen was peripheral blood, taken on day 0 of AZD1222 vaccination. The receptor set was obtained from an adult in good health.

The V and J genes are TRBV2 and TRBJ2-1; 7 nucleotides align to TRBD2. Germline CDR1 and CDR2: SNHLY and FYNNEI. The CDR3 is 16 residues long. Trimming at V came to 8 bases and at J to 4 bases, leaving 14 bases not matched to a gene. As DNA, the CDR3 is TGTGCCAGCTCCGAGCGGGGAGCGGGGATATACAATGAGCAGTTCTTC. Translated, it gives CASSERGAGIYNEQFF.

CDR3 coding DNA: TGCGCCAGCAGGGCCGAGCCTTACAATGAGCAGTTCTTC. It is translated as CASRAEPYNEQFF. The rearrangement joins TRBV5-1 to TRBJ2-1; D is ambiguous. Per the germline V gene, CDR1 is SGHRS and CDR2 is YFSETQ. With 5 bases removed from V and 4 bases from J, the gap between germline ends came to 10 bases. The CDR3 sequence is 13 residues long.

This clone was seen once. CDR3 amino acids: CASSRVGFPDTQYF. CDR3 coding DNA: TGTGCCAGCAGCCGGGTCGGGTTCCCAGATACGCAGTATTTT. The rearrangement links TRBV3-1 (or the pseudogene TRBV3-2) to TRBJ2-3; D unclear. The V gene lost 4 bases and the J gene lost 4 bases, with 12 bases spanning the gap. The CDR3 is 14 residues long. Looked up from germline, CDR1 is LGHDT and CDR2 is YNNKEL (reference sequence).

V and J are TRBV7-9 and TRBJ2-7, with D perhaps TRBD1 (6 bases). CDR1 and CDR2 from the germline V gene are SEHNR and FQNEAQ (reference sequence). This CDR3 has 14 residues. The ends were cut back, 5 bases at V and 6 bases at J, with 17 bases in the middle. The CDR3 sequence: CASSRDRIGREQYF. CDR3 nucleotide sequence: TGTGCCAGCAGCCGAGACAGGATCGGGCGCGAGCAGTACTTC.

The V gene is TRBV10-3, the J gene TRBJ2-7; no definite D call. This CDR3 has 14 residues. The germline V gene has CDR1 ENHRY and CDR2 SYGVKD. V was clipped by 0 bases and J by 0 bases, with 6 bases between them. The CDR3 loop reads CAISESSRSYEQYF. CDR3 nucleotides: TGTGCCATCAGTGAGTCCTCACGCTCCTACGAGCAGTACTTC.

J is TRBJ2-1 and V is TRBV24-1; 8 bases are shared with TRBD2. Germline lookup yields CDR1 KGHDR and CDR2 SFDVKD. This CDR3 is 15 amino acids long. Germline trimming cut 5 bases from V and 2 bases from J; bases unmatched to any gene: 4. CDR3: CATSGASGPYNEQFF. The CDR3 nucleotides are TGTGCCACCAGTGGAGCTAGCGGGCCCTACAATGAGCAGTTCTTC.

The chain joins TRBV2 to TRBJ1-5; TRBD1 agrees at 9 bases. CDR3 length: 14 amino acids. From germline, CDR1 is SNHLY and CDR2 FYNNEI. The V gene end was trimmed by 4 bases and the J gene end by 6 bases; junction bases not matched to a gene: 4. The CDR3, as DNA: TGTGCCAGCAGTGGACAGGGGGGCGGTCAGCCCCAGCATTTT. Its translation: CASSGQGGGQPQHF. Drawing the rest from reference TRBV2 and TRBJ1-5, the complete variable domain is EPEVTQTPSHQVTQMGQEVILRCVPISNHLYFYWYRQILGQKVEFLVSFYNNEISEKSEIFDDQFSVERPDGSNFTLKIRSTKLEDSAMYFCASSGQGGGQPQHFGDGTRLSIL.

V and J are TRBV11-2 and TRBJ2-1; TRBD2 might be the D (6 bases). This CDR3 has 14 residues. Germline CDR1 and CDR2: SGHAT and FQNNGV. V gave up 5 bases and J gave up 6 bases, with 14 bases separating them. CDR3 in DNA: TGTGCCAGCAGCAGGATCCGGAGGGTCAATGAGCAGTTCTTC. It translates to CASSRIRRVNEQFF.

The gene calls are TRBV7-2 and TRBJ1-1; D uncertain. CDR3 length: 13 residues. Between the trimmed V and J ends, which lost 1 base and 8 bases, there was a span of 11 bases. Germline CDR1 and CDR2: SGHTA and FQGNSA. The CDR3 DNA sequence: TGTGCCAGCAGCTTAGGTTTGCGACCAGAAGCTTTCTTT. Its translation is CASSLGLRPEAFF. Using reference TRBV7-2 and TRBJ1-1 for the parts outside the CDR3, the full variable domain is GAGVSQSPSNKVTEKGKDVELRCDPISGHTALYWYRQSLGQGLEFLIYFQGNSAPDKSGLPSDRFSAERTGGSVSTLTIQRTQQEDSAVYLCASSLGLRPEAFFGQGTRLTVV.

The genes are TRBV28 and TRBJ2-1; D unresolved. The CDR3 is 12 amino acids. Trimming removed 3 bases from V and 7 bases from J, with 7 bases in between. CDR1 is MDHEN, CDR2 SYDVKM, per germline. In DNA form, the CDR3 reads TGTGCCAGCAGTTTCCGACCTAATGAGCAGTTCTTC. This codes for CASSFRPNEQFF.

This chain uses TRBV2 with TRBJ2-1; TRBD1 matches 7 bases. V dropped 6 bases and J dropped 5; count of bases not matched to a gene: 7. The length of the CDR3 is 14 residues. Per the germline V gene, CDR1 is SNHLY and CDR2 is FYNNEI. The CDR3 sequence is CASRAGQDNNEQFF. DNA for the CDR3: TGTGCCAGCAGAGCCGGACAGGATAACAATGAGCAGTTCTTC.

The chain uses TRBV5-1 and TRBJ2-3, with 10 bases that match TRBD2. CDR1 is SGHRS and CDR2 is YFSETQ in the germline V gene. V trimming: 4 bases; J trimming: 8 bases; junction bases outside the gene matches: 19. This CDR3 region has 18 residues. CDR3 amino acids: CASSQRGGGLAGVGTQYF. CDR3 nucleotide sequence: TGCGCCAGCAGCCAGCGCGGAGGTGGGCTAGCGGGAGTTGGTACGCAGTATTTT.

V and J are TRBV5-6 and TRBJ1-6; a possible D gene is TRBD1 (5 bases). Trimming removed 4 bases at V and 2 bases at J, with 10 bases between. Germline V gene data show CDR1 as SGHDT and CDR2 as YYEEEE. The CDR3 is 15 residues long. CDR3 DNA: TGTGCCAGCAGCCCAGGGAGGGCCTATAATTCACCCCTCCACTTT. Its translation: CASSPGRAYNSPLHF.

A note on this clone: One end of the junction does not line up with germline, which may come from a read error. The gene calls are TRBV3-1 (or the pseudogene TRBV3-2) and TRBJ1-3; tentatively, D is TRBD1 (5 bases). The CDR3 consists of 17 residues. The germline CDR1 and CDR2 sequences are LGHDT and YNNKEL (reference sequence). The CDR3 region is CASSPAGERDSGNIIYF. The CDR3 DNA sequence: TGTGCCAGCAGCCCGGCGGGGGAAAGGGACTCTGGAAACATCATATATTTT.

This clone was counted a single time. The V call is TRBV11-2, the J call TRBJ1-6, with D uncertain. Trimming pared 2 bases from V and 8 bases from J, leaving 10 bases between. The CDR3 has 14 amino acids. Germline CDR1 and CDR2: SGHAT and FQNNGV. DNA of the CDR3: TGTGCCAGCAGCTTACTCCCAATGGATTCACCCCTCCACTTT. Protein product: CASSLLPMDSPLHF.

The chain joins TRBV6-1 to TRBJ2-1; weak D call: TRBD1 (5 bases). This CDR3 region has 14 residues. Germline lookup yields CDR1 MNHNS and CDR2 SASEGT. Trimming shortened V by 3 bases and J by 4 bases, and 10 bases separated the two germline ends. CDR3 sequence reads: CASSELRGYNEQFF. DNA for the CDR3: TGTGCCAGCAGTGAGTTAAGGGGTTACAATGAGCAGTTCTTC.

This clone has more than one count but fewer than ten. The chain is built from TRBV5-1 and TRBJ1-4; TRBD1 might be the D (5 bases). The germline V gene encodes CDR1 SGHRS and CDR2 YFSETQ. V dropped 1 base and J dropped 0 bases, with 10 bases sitting between them. The CDR3 extends over 16 amino acids. CDR3 protein: CASSLKGIATNEKLFF. In DNA form, the CDR3 reads TGCGCCAGCAGCTTGAAGGGGATTGCAACTAATGAAAAACTGTTTTTT. The complete variable domain, with remaining parts taken from reference TRBV5-1 and TRBJ1-4, reads KAGVTQTPRYLIKTRGQQVTLSCSPISGHRSVSWYQQTPGQGLQFLFEYFSETQRNKGNFPGRFSGRQFSNSRSEMNVSTLELGDSALYLCASSLKGIATNEKLFFGSGTQLSVL.

The chain recombines TRBV5-1 with TRBJ1-1; 11 positions agree with TRBD1. The CDR3 covers 15 residues. J was trimmed by 10 bases and V by 0 bases; bases with no gene match: 8. Germline V gene data show CDR1 as SGHRS and CDR2 as YFSETQ. DNA for the CDR3: TGCGCCAGCAGCTTGGGGGACAGGGGGTTATCTATAGCTTTCTTT. Its protein product is CASSLGDRGLSIAFF.

This chain joins TRBV6-5 and TRBJ2-1; D is perhaps TRBD2 (6 bases). Germline CDR1 reads MNHEY; CDR2 reads SVGAGI. The CDR3 consists of 12 residues. Trimming took off 7 bases at V and 6 bases at J, with 10 bases between the two ends. The DNA of the CDR3 is TGTGCCAGCAAGGAGGGCAGCAATGAGCAGTTCTTC. As protein: CASKEGSNEQFF.

V gene TRBV7-2 combines with J gene TRBJ2-1; 12 bases are shared with TRBD1. The CDR3 totals 15 residues. Germline CDR1 is SGHTA and CDR2 is FQGNSA. V shed 5 bases, J shed 8 bases, and the junction held 7 bases outside the gene matches. The CDR3: CASSRGTGGIDEQFF. The DNA for the CDR3 is TGTGCCAGCAGCCGCGGGACAGGGGGCATCGATGAGCAGTTCTTC.

V is TRBV30 and J is TRBJ1-2, with D possibly matching TRBD1 (5 bases). V lost 1 base and J 8 bases, leaving 11 bases between the germline ends. CDR1 is GTSNPN, CDR2 SVGIG, per germline (reference sequence). This CDR3 spans 12 amino acids. CDR3 sequence reads: CAWSATVLGYTF. The CDR3 DNA follows: TGTGCCTGGAGTGCGACAGTTCTCGGCTACACCTTC.

The V gene is TRBV5-1, the J gene TRBJ1-1, with 8 bases aligning to TRBD1. Germline V gives CDR1 SGHRS, CDR2 YFSETQ. The length of the CDR3 is 15 residues. J was trimmed by 0 bases and V by 2 bases; bases with no gene match: 3. CDR3 in DNA: TGCGCCAGCAGCTTTGCAGGGGGCCTGAACACTGAAGCTTTCTTT. This codes for CASSFAGGLNTEAFF.

The chain couples TRBV5-5 to TRBJ1-4; D unresolved. This CDR3 comprises 14 residues. Germline assignment: CDR1 SGHKS and CDR2 YYEKEE (reference sequence). The V and J ends lost 4 bases and 6 bases respectively, with 13 bases between them. The CDR3: CASSPVVEYEKLFF. In DNA, the CDR3 is TGTGCCAGCAGCCCCGTGGTGGAGTATGAAAAACTGTTTTTT. The full variable domain, its missing parts supplied by reference TRBV5-5 and TRBJ1-4, is DAGVTQSPTHLIKTRGQQVTLRCSPISGHKSVSWYQQVLGQGPQFIFQYYEKEERGRGNFPDRFSARQFPNYSSELNVNALLLGDSALYLCASSPVVEYEKLFFGSGTQLSVL.

The rearrangement joins TRBV15 to TRBJ1-2; TRBD1 is a possible D gene (6 bases). CDR1 and CDR2 from the germline V gene are LNHNV and YYDKDF (reference sequence). The V end was cut by 1 base, the J end by 5 bases, with 14 bases between. CDR3 size: 15 residues. The CDR3 bases are TGTGCCACCAGCAGAGGCCTGGGGGCGCAGTATGGCTACACCTTC. It codes for CATSRGLGAQYGYTF.

This rearrangement joins TRBV28 to TRBJ2-5; 10 bases align to TRBD2. Trimming removed 6 bases from V and 1 base from J; junction bases left unmatched: 8. Germline lookup yields CDR1 MDHEN and CDR2 SYDVKM. This CDR3 contains 16 residues. The CDR3 sequence: CASSLSASGGQETQYF. CDR3 sequence (DNA): TGTGCCAGCAGCCTGTCGGCTAGCGGGGGCCAAGAGACCCAGTACTTC.

V is TRBV19 and J is TRBJ2-5, with 7 bases identical to TRBD2. CDR3 size: 13 residues. Germline CDR1 and CDR2: LNHDA and SQIVND (reference sequence). Losses at the gene ends were 5 bases for V and 1 base for J; bases not matched to a gene: 1. The CDR3 is CASSQRGQETQYF. As DNA, the CDR3 is TGTGCCAGTAGTCAGCGGGGCCAAGAGACCCAGTACTTC. The full variable domain, rest sourced from reference TRBV19 and TRBJ2-5, is DGGITQSPKYLFRKEGQNVTLSCEQNLNHDAMYWYRQDPGQGLRLIYYSQIVNDFQKGDIAEGYSVSREKKESFPLTVTSAQKNPTAFYLCASSQRGQETQYFGPGTRLLVL.

The chain joins TRBV2 to TRBJ2-1; D is perhaps TRBD1 (6 bases). The germline gives CDR1 SNHLY, CDR2 FYNNEI. CDR3 length: 15 residues. V lost 5 bases to trimming and J lost 0 bases, with 11 bases between them. The CDR3 nucleotides read TGTGCCAGCAGTAGCGACAGGAACTCCTACAATGAGCAGTTCTTC. The encoded protein is CASSSDRNSYNEQFF.

The rearrangement joins TRBV2 to TRBJ2-1, with 11 bases matching TRBD1. Germline CDR1 is SNHLY and CDR2 is FYNNEI. The junction had 1 base not matched to a gene; V was cut back by 2 bases and J by 7 bases. The CDR3 covers 14 residues. CDR3 region: CASSERDRGNEQFF. CDR3 sequence (DNA): TGTGCCAGCAGTGAAAGGGACAGGGGGAATGAGCAGTTCTTC.

The chain has TRBV20-1 and TRBJ2-1; 12 bases match TRBD2. The length of the CDR3 is 14 residues. Germline CDR1 DFQATT, CDR2 SNEGSKA (reference sequence). V was clipped by 3 bases and J by 8 bases; unmatched bases: 5. CDR3 coding DNA: TGCAGTGCTAGTCCGACTAGCGGGAGCTATGAGCAGTTCTTC. Encoded protein: CSASPTSGSYEQFF.

The table lists this clone with a count of one. The chain has TRBV10-2 and TRBJ2-7, with D possibly called TRBD1 or TRBD2 (5 bases each). The V and J ends lost 6 bases and 3 bases respectively, with 18 bases between them. The CDR3 sequence is 15 residues long. Germline CDR1 reads WSHSY; CDR2 reads SAAADI. This CDR3 is CASSPSLRGFYEQYF. The CDR3 DNA reads TGCGCCAGCAGCCCTAGTCTACGGGGCTTCTACGAGCAGTACTTC.

The V and J genes are TRBV2 and TRBJ2-7; TRBD1 agrees at 8 bases. This CDR3 comprises 14 residues. Germline assignment: CDR1 SNHLY and CDR2 FYNNEI. J was trimmed by 6 bases and V by 4 bases; bases with no gene match: 8. This chain's CDR3 is CASSGRGRWGEQYF. The CDR3 nucleotides are TGTGCCAGCAGTGGCAGGGGGCGGTGGGGCGAGCAGTACTTC.

This chain connects TRBV28 to TRBJ2-2, with 7 nucleotides matching TRBD1. CDR3 size: 15 residues. The V gene's germline CDR1 is MDHEN and CDR2 SYDVKM. V lost 6 bases and J lost 7; bases outside the gene matches: 11. CDR3 sequence (DNA): TGTGCCAGCAGCCATCACAGGGGTTCAGGCGGGGAGCTGTTTTTT. It yields the protein CASSHHRGSGGELFF.